Listed below are T cell receptor beta chains from one sample, sequenced in a study of shared clonotypes between healthy human individuals. Using immunoSEQ multiplex PCR, the repertoire was profiled, and TCRdb retains in-frame clones only, with some absent. The sample yields more than 2 million clones, around 95% seen once. The source material was naive CD8+ T cells from PBMCs. The receptors shown here come from a man aged 18 to 29 in good health. Some clones in this sample may be carry-over from other donors' samples. Each CDR3 is given without its conserved first and last residue. Size is stated for part of the rows, as once, few or many counts, or as a class when the clone is expanded.

>.|TRBV28
AIRGGYHEQY
>.|TRBV30
AWITERRPYGYT
>.|TRBV5-6
ASSVGASSYEQY
>.|TRBV5-1
ASSPTASGDYNEQF
>.|TRBV7-9
ASSAKPGGAEGFKTEAF
>.|TRBV27
ASGHGTSGSNEQF
>.|TRBV15
ATSKEQGALNTEAF
>.|TRBV29-1
SVVTDIHNEQF
>.|TRBV4-3
ASSQGYGSSYNEQF
>.|TRBV27
ASSAWRVRLDEQF
>.|TRBV11-2
ASTGGGRAAF
>.|TRBV6-6
ASKGTRGPGGELF
>once|TRBV4-3
ASSQDAWDRGYNEQF
>.|TRBV6-1
ASSEATRSYEQY
>.|TRBV28
ASSPPDSLNTEAF
>.|TRBV5-1
ASSSQGNQPQH
>.|TRBV28
ASSFPSQPQH
>once|TRBV13
ASSLGLQGAAHEQY
>.|TRBV27
ASRRDSSYNEQF
>.|TRBV11-2
ASSFRDRAKNTIY
>.|TRBV7-2
ASSSPIASVKAQY
>once|TRBV27
ASSFRAVGGNSNQPQH
>.|TRBV19
ASSIEGRTGANVLT
>.|TRBV9
ASSAGQGGNEQF
>.|TRBV29-1
SVVPALTYEQY
>.|TRBV7-2
ASSRPLRGETQY
>.|TRBV4-3
ASSQDDGRASYNEQF
>.|TRBV30
AWSFTGAAGELF
>.|TRBV7-9
ASRNTGFLPDTQY
>.|TRBV27
ASRATRGTYTGELF
>.|TRBV6-1
ASSVRDGSYEQY
>.|TRBV28
ASSLLQGTGELF
>.|TRBV10-2
ASSEIASSYNEQF
>.|TRBV20-1
SAREGWEQY